What follows are 14 T cell receptor beta chains derived from one specimen sequenced in a study of CD8 T cells in Susac syndrome. The authors reverse transcribed roughly 0.5 to 1 ug RNA with random hexamers. TCRdb redid the calling of the immunoSEQ multiplex PCR reads with MiXCR, one entry per CDR3 protein. The sample has under 350,000 distinct CDR3 sequences, 92% seen once. The sample was CD4+ T cells from PBMCs. The receptors derive from a human donor with multiple sclerosis.

This clonotype was recorded only once. The V call is TRBV5-1, the J call TRBJ2-2, with 9 nucleotides matching TRBD1. Losses at the gene ends were 6 bases for V and 4 bases for J; bases not matched to a gene: 10. Germline CDR1 and CDR2: SGHRS and YFSETQ. The CDR3 contains 16 residues. The CDR3 bases are TGCGCCAGCAAACAAACCTTGGGACAGGGCACCGGGGAGCTGTTTTTT. Amino acid sequence: CASKQTLGQGTGELFF.

The chain links TRBV18 to TRBJ2-7; D is undetermined. CDR1 KGHSH and CDR2 LQKENI come from the germline V gene. The CDR3 totals 15 residues. With 2 bases removed from V and 3 bases from J, the gap between germline ends came to 14 bases. Written as DNA, the CDR3 is TGTGCCAGCTCACCAGCCGGATCCCTACTCTACGAGCAGTACTTC. Translation: CASSPAGSLLYEQYF.

The chain recombines TRBV30 with TRBJ1-1; 7 bases are shared with TRBD1. CDR3 length: 15 amino acids. Germline lookup yields CDR1 GTSNPN and CDR2 SVGIG (reference sequence). The trim removed 3 bases at V and 5 bases at J, leaving 12 bases unmatched. The CDR3, as DNA: TGTGCCTGGAGCATCTTGGGGGCAGGGGGAACTGAAGCTTTCTTT. This translates into CAWSILGAGGTEAFF. Supplemented by reference TRBV30 and TRBJ1-1, the full variable domain reads SQTIHQWPATLVQPVGSPLSLECTVEGTSNPNLYWYRQAAGRGLQLLFYSVGIGQISSEVPQNLSASRPQDRQFILSSKKLLLSDSGFYLCAWSILGAGGTEAFFGQGTRLTVV.

The genes are TRBV15 and TRBJ1-5, with D tentatively TRBD1 (5 bases). The V gene lost 4 bases and the J gene lost 5 bases, with 15 bases spanning the gap. The length of the CDR3 is 15 residues. CDR1 is LNHNV, CDR2 YYDKDF, per germline (reference sequence). The CDR3 DNA reads TGTGCCACCAGCAACCGGGGCAGGTTGGATCAGCCCCAGCATTTT. Its protein product is CATSNRGRLDQPQHF.

V usage is TRBV20-1 and J usage is TRBJ1-6, with TRBD1 as a possible D gene (6 bases). The V gene lost 3 bases and the J gene lost 5 bases, with 11 bases spanning the gap. CDR1 and CDR2 (germline): DFQATT, SNEGSKA (reference sequence). The CDR3 runs to 14 residues. As DNA, the CDR3 is TGCAGTGCTAGTGGGGGGCCTAATAATTCACCCCTCCACTTT. Encoded protein: CSASGGPNNSPLHF.

The chain employs TRBV19 and TRBJ1-2, with a possible D match to TRBD1 (6 bases). This CDR3 has 14 residues. The V gene lost 1 base and the J gene lost 2 bases, with 8 bases spanning the gap. Germline values: CDR1 LNHDA, CDR2 SQIVND (reference sequence). CDR3 protein: CASSIGTGNYGYTF. In DNA, the CDR3 is TGTGCCAGTAGTATAGGAACAGGGAACTATGGCTACACCTTC.

The chain recombines TRBV20-1 with TRBJ2-3, with TRBD2 matching over 7 bases. V dropped 3 bases and J dropped 0; count of bases not matched to a gene: 3. Per germline, CDR1 DFQATT and CDR2 SNEGSKA (reference sequence). The CDR3 covers 14 residues. CDR3 DNA sequence: TGCAGTGCTAGCCGACTAGCAAGCACAGATACGCAGTATTTT. This codes for CSASRLASTDTQYF.

V is TRBV7-8 and J is TRBJ2-2, with 9 bases lining up with TRBD1. The CDR3 length is 17 residues. Trimming took 5 bases from V and 2 from J; bases not matched to a gene: 9. Germline CDR1 SGHVS, CDR2 FQNEAQ. The CDR3 DNA is TGTGCCAGCAGCAGGCCCGGGACAGGGATAAACACCGGGGAGCTGTTTTTT. This translates into CASSRPGTGINTGELFF.

DNA for the CDR3: TGCGCCAGCAGCCCGCTCCTCGGGTCTAGCGGGAGTCAAGAGACCCAGTACTTC. Its translation: CASSPLLGSSGSQETQYF. The chain links TRBV5-1 to TRBJ2-5; 10 bases align to TRBD2. Germline V CDR1 and CDR2: SGHRS, YFSETQ. V was pared by 4 bases and J by 2 bases, with 14 bases of the junction left unmatched. The CDR3 is 18 amino acids. Variable domain in full (rest from reference TRBV5-1 and TRBJ2-5): KAGVTQTPRYLIKTRGQQVTLSCSPISGHRSVSWYQQTPGQGLQFLFEYFSETQRNKGNFPGRFSGRQFSNSRSEMNVSTLELGDSALYLCASSPLLGSSGSQETQYFGPGTRLLVL.

The chain links TRBV9 to TRBJ2-7; either TRBD1 or TRBD2 may fit D (5 bases each). CDR3 length: 17 residues. Germline CDR1 reads SGDLS; CDR2 reads YYNGEE. Trimming shortened V by 4 bases and J by 5 bases, and 25 bases separated the two germline ends. CDR3 sequence: CASSPRGSPMEADEQYF. The CDR3 region has the DNA TGTGCCAGCAGCCCCCGGGGCTCCCCAATGGAGGCGGACGAGCAGTACTTC.

The gene calls are TRBV15 and TRBJ2-5; D perhaps matches TRBD1 (5 bases). The CDR3 runs to 15 residues. V lost 0 bases and J 5 bases, leaving 13 bases between the germline ends. Germline CDR1 reads LNHNV; CDR2 reads YYDKDF (reference sequence). CDR3 sequence (DNA): TGTGCCACCAGCAGAGATAGTCAGGGTGCGGAGACCCAGTACTTC. Translated, it gives CATSRDSQGAETQYF.

This clonotype occurred a few times. The chain is built from TRBV7-9 and TRBJ2-4; maybe TRBD1 (6 bases). Germline-derived CDR1 and CDR2 are SEHNR and FQNEAQ (reference sequence). The CDR3 extends over 13 amino acids. V was shortened by 8 bases and J by 8 bases, with 16 bases between the two germline ends. The CDR3 reads CASVQGSGDIQYF. The CDR3 DNA sequence: TGTGCCAGCGTCCAGGGGAGTGGGGACATTCAGTACTTC.

The genes are TRBV25-1 and TRBJ1-1; the D gene is possibly TRBD1 (5 bases). The CDR3 loop spans 14 amino acids. With 1 base removed from V and 7 bases from J, the gap between germline ends came to 13 bases. Germline values: CDR1 MGHDK, CDR2 SYGVNS. The CDR3 DNA is TGTGCCAGCAGTGAATCGGTCGGGGACCGTGAAGCTTTCTTT. Translated, it gives CASSESVGDREAFF.

This clonotype has only one observation. The chain carries TRBV5-5 and TRBJ1-3; a weak D match, TRBD1 (5 bases). This CDR3 spans 15 amino acids. The germline V gene encodes CDR1 SGHKS and CDR2 YYEKEE (reference sequence). Trimming removed 7 bases at V and 2 bases at J, with 16 bases between. The CDR3 region has the DNA TGTGCCAGCGACGGGACCGGGACTGCTGGAAACACCATATATTTT. The encoded protein is CASDGTGTAGNTIYF.